The 6 T cell receptor beta chains below all came from one sample that was sequenced in a study of T cell changes during pregnancy in multiple sclerosis. The method was immunoSEQ multiplex PCR; TCRdb's version includes in-frame clones alone and lacks a portion of them. The sample contains under 130,000 clones, about 90% of which appear only once. The source material was peripheral blood, sampled after pregnancy. These receptors all come from a female donor with multiple sclerosis, enrolled in a pregnancy study.

The J gene is TRBJ2-1, the V gene TRBV7-3; no clear D. CDR3 length equals 15 residues. With 1 base removed from V and 0 bases from J, the gap between germline ends came to 7 bases. Looked up from germline, CDR1 is SGHTA and CDR2 is FQGTGA. CDR3 sequence: CASSLSPSSYNEQFF. As DNA, the CDR3 is TGTGCCAGCAGCTTAAGCCCGAGCTCCTACAATGAGCAGTTCTTC. Using reference TRBV7-3 and TRBJ2-1 for the parts outside the CDR3, the full variable domain is GAGVSQTPSNKVTEKGKYVELRCDPISGHTALYWYRQSLGQGPEFLIYFQGTGAADDSGLPNDRFFAVRPEGSVSTLKIQRTERGDSAVYLCASSLSPSSYNEQFFGPGTRLTVL.

V and J are TRBV7-9 and TRBJ1-1, with D possibly matching TRBD1 (6 bases). V was clipped by 5 bases and J by 0 bases, with 16 bases between them. Germline V lookup: CDR1 SEHNR, CDR2 FQNEAQ (reference sequence). There are 16 residues in the CDR3. CDR3 coding DNA: TGTGCCAGCAGCGAGCGCCTGGGACACGTGAACACTGAAGCTTTCTTT. This sequence encodes CASSERLGHVNTEAFF.

This sequence joins TRBV19 and TRBJ1-5, with TRBD1 identical over 7 bases. After removal of 3 bases from V and 0 bases from J, the junction contained 2 bases not matched to a gene. CDR1 and CDR2 from the germline V gene are LNHDA and SQIVND (reference sequence). This CDR3 spans 15 amino acids. The CDR3 DNA reads as TGTGCCAGTAGTATGAACAGGGGTAGCAATCAGCCCCAGCATTTT. It encodes CASSMNRGSNQPQHF.

V usage is TRBV4-1 and J usage is TRBJ2-7; a weak D match, TRBD1 (6 bases). Germline lookup yields CDR1 MGHRA and CDR2 YSYEKL. V shed 4 bases and J shed 9 bases, with 19 bases lying between them. The CDR3 is 14 amino acids. The CDR3 is CASSPRDTTPGQYF. In nucleotides, the CDR3 is TGCGCCAGCAGCCCCCGGGACACCACACCTGGGCAGTACTTC.

This clone was recorded only once. V usage is TRBV2 and J usage is TRBJ2-5; D possibly corresponds to TRBD2 (5 bases). Germline V lookup: CDR1 SNHLY, CDR2 FYNNEI. The CDR3 contains 16 residues. V gave up 8 bases and J gave up 1 base, with 20 bases separating them. In DNA form, the CDR3 reads TGTGCCAGCGGCGTAGCGACCGATAGGCCCCAAGAGACCCAGTACTTC. Protein product: CASGVATDRPQETQYF.

This chain joins TRBV11-2 and TRBJ2-5, with 7 bases fitting TRBD1. The V segment lost 1 base and the J segment 5 bases; nucleotides outside the gene matches: 10. Germline assignment: CDR1 SGHAT and CDR2 FQNNGV. This CDR3 is 16 amino acids long. The CDR3 nucleotides read TGTGCCAGCAGCTTAGCGCTCTTCGACAGGGTGGAGACCCAGTACTTC. Protein sequence: CASSLALFDRVETQYF.